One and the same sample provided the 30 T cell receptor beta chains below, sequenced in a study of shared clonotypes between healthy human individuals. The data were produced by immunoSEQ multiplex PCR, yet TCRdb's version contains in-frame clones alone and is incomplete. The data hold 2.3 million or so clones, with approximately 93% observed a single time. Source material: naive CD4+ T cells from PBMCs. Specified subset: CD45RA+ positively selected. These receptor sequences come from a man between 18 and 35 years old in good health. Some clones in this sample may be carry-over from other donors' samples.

The CDR3 bases are TGTGCCAGCAGTGGAGGAAGGGATGTTGAAAAACTGTTTTTT. Protein sequence: CASSGGRDVEKLFF. The genes are TRBV2 and TRBJ1-4, with D hard to call. Trimming took off 4 bases at V and 7 bases at J, with 13 bases between the two ends. The CDR3 runs to 14 residues. Germline values: CDR1 SNHLY, CDR2 FYNNEI.

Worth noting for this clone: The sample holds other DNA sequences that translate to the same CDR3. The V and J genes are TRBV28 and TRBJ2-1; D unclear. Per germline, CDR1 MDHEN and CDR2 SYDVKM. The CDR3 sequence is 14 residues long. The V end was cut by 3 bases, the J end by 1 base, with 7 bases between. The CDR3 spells CASSLTGSYNEQFF. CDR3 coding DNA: TGTGCCAGCAGTTTGACGGGTTCCTACAATGAGCAGTTCTTC.

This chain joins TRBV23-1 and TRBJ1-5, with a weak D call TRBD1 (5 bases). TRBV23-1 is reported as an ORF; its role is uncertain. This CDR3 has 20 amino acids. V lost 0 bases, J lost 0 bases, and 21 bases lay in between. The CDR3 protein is CASSQSSPGPGVYSNQPQHF. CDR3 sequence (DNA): TGCGCCAGCAGTCAATCGAGTCCAGGCCCGGGGGTATATAGCAATCAGCCCCAGCATTTT.

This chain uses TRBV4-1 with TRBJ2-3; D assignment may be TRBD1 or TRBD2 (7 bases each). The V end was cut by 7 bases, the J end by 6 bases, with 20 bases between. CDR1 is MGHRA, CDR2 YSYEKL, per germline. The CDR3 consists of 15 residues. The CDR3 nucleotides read TGCGCCAGCACCCCAGGGGGTGGGAGGGGGGATACGCAGTATTTT. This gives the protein CASTPGGGRGDTQYF.

CDR3 region: CASTGEGTDTQYF. CDR3 DNA sequence: TGCGCCAGCACCGGGGAGGGCACAGATACGCAGTATTTT. The chain has TRBV5-1 and TRBJ2-3; a weak D match, TRBD2 (6 bases). The CDR3 contains 13 residues. Germline CDR1 is SGHRS and CDR2 is YFSETQ. Trimming removed 6 bases at V and 1 base at J, with 9 bases between.

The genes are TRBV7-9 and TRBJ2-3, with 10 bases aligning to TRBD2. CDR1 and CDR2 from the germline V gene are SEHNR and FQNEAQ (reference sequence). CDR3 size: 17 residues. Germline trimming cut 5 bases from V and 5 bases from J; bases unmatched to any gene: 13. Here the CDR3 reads CASSQPTLAGDIDTQYF. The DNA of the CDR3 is TGTGCCAGCAGCCAACCCACCCTAGCGGGAGACATAGATACGCAGTATTTT.

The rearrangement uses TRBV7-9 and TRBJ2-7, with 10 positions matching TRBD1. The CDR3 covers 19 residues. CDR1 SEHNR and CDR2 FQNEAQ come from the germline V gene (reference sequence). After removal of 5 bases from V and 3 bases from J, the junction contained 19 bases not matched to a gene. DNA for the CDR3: TGTGCCAGCAGCCCTAGGCCGACAGGGGGCAAGGGGGACGGCTACGAGCAGTACTTC. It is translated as CASSPRPTGGKGDGYEQYF.

The CDR3 region has the DNA TGTGCCAGCAGCTTAGTCGGGGACTACACCTTC. It translates to CASSLVGDYTF. This chain joins TRBV7-9 and TRBJ1-2; D ambiguous. The CDR3 spans 11 residues. In germline, CDR1 is SEHNR, CDR2 FQNEAQ (reference sequence). V dropped 1 base and J dropped 10 bases, with 7 bases sitting between them.

Written as DNA, the CDR3 is TGCGCCAGCAGCGAGGCCCCGGGGCAGCTCTATGGCTACACCTTC. Amino acid sequence: CASSEAPGQLYGYTF. This chain joins TRBV5-1 and TRBJ1-2; D might be TRBD1 (5 bases). Germline V gives CDR1 SGHRS, CDR2 YFSETQ. With 4 bases removed from V and 4 bases from J, the gap between germline ends came to 17 bases. CDR3 length: 15 amino acids.

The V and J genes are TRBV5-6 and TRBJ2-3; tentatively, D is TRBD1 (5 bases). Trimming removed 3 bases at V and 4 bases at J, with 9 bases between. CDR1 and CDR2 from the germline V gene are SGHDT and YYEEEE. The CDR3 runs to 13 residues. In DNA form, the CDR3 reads TGTGCCAGCAGCTACCAGGGCCCAGATACGCAGTATTTT. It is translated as CASSYQGPDTQYF.

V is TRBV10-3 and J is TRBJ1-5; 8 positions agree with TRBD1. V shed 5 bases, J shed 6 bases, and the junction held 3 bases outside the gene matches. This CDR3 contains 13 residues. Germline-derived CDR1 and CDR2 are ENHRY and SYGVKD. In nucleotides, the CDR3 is TGTGCCATCAGTCAAACAGGGGGTCAGCCCCAGCATTTT. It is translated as CAISQTGGQPQHF.

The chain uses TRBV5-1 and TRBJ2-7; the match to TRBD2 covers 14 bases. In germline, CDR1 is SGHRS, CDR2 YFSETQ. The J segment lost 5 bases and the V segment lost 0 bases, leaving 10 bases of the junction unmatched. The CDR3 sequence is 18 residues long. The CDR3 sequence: CASSLAPTGLAGVDEQYF. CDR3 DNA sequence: TGCGCCAGCAGCTTGGCACCAACGGGACTAGCGGGAGTCGACGAGCAGTACTTC. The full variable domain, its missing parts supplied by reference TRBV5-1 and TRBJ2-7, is KAGVTQTPRYLIKTRGQQVTLSCSPISGHRSVSWYQQTPGQGLQFLFEYFSETQRNKGNFPGRFSGRQFSNSRSEMNVSTLELGDSALYLCASSLAPTGLAGVDEQYFGPGTRLTVT.

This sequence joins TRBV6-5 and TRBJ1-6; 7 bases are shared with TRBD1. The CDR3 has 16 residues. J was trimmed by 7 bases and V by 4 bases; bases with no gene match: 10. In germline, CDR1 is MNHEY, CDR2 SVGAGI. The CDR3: CASSSPSRDRNSPLHF. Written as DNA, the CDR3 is TGTGCCAGCAGTTCCCCCTCGCGGGACAGAAATTCACCCCTCCACTTT.

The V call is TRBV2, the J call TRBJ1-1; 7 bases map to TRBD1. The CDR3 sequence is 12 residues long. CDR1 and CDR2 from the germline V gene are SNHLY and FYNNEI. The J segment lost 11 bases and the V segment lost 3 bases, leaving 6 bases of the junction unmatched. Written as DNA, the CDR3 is TGTGCCAGCAGTGATCGGGCAGGGGGGGCTTTCTTT. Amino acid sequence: CASSDRAGGAFF.

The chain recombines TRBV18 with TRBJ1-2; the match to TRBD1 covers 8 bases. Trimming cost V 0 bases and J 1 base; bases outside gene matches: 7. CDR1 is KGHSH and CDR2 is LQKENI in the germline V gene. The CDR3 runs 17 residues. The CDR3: CASSPPGRTGNNYGYTF. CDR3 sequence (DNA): TGTGCCAGCTCACCACCCGGACGGACAGGGAATAACTATGGCTACACCTTC. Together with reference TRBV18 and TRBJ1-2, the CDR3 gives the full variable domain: NAGVMQNPRHLVRRRGQEARLRCSPMKGHSHVYWYRQLPEEGLKFMVYLQKENIIDESGMPKERFSAEFPKEGPSILRIQQVVRGDSAAYFCASSPPGRTGNNYGYTFGSGTRLTVV.

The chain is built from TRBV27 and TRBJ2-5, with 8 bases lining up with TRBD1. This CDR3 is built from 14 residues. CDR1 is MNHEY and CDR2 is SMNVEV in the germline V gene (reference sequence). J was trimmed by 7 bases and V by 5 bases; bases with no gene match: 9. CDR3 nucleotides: TGTGCCAGCAGTAAGGACAGGGTCCCGGGGACCCAGTACTTC. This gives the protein CASSKDRVPGTQYF.

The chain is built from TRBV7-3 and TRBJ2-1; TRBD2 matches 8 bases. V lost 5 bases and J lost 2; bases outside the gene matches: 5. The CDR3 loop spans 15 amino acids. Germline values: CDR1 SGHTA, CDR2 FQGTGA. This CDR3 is CASSPIAGTYNEQFF. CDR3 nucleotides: TGTGCCAGCAGCCCGATAGCGGGGACCTACAATGAGCAGTTCTTC.

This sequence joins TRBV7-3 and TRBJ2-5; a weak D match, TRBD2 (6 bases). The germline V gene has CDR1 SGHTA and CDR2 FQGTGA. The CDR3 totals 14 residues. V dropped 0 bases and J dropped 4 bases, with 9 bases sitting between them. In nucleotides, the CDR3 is TGTGCCAGCAGCTTAACGCCGGGGGTAGAGACCCAGTACTTC. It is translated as CASSLTPGVETQYF.

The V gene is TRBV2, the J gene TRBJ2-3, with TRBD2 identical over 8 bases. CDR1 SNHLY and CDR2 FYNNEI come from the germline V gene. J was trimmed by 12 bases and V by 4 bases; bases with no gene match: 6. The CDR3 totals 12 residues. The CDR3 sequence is CASSGVVAGQYF. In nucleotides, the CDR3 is TGTGCCAGCAGTGGTGTGGTAGCGGGACAGTATTTT.

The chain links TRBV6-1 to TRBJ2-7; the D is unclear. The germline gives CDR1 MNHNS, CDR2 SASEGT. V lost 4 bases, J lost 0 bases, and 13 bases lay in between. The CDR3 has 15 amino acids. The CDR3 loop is CASSGGRLGSYEQYF. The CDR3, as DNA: TGTGCCAGCAGTGGCGGACGGTTGGGCTCCTACGAGCAGTACTTC.

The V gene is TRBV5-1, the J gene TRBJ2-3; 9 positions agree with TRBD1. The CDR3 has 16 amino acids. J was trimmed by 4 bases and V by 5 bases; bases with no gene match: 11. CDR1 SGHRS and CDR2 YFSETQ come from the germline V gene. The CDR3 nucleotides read TGCGCCAGCAGTACACAGGGGGCCATAGGTCCAGATACGCAGTATTTT. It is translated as CASSTQGAIGPDTQYF.

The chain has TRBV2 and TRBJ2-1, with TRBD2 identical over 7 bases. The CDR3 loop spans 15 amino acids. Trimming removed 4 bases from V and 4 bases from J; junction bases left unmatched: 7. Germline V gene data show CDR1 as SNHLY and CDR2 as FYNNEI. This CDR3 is CASSGGAGRYNEQFF. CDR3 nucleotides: TGTGCCAGCAGTGGTGGAGCGGGACGTTACAATGAGCAGTTCTTC.

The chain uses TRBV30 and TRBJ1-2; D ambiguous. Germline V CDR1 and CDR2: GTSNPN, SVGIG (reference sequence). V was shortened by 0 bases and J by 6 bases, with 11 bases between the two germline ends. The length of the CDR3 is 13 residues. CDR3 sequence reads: CAWSVFDRDGYTF. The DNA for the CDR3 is TGTGCCTGGAGTGTTTTTGACCGAGATGGCTACACCTTC.

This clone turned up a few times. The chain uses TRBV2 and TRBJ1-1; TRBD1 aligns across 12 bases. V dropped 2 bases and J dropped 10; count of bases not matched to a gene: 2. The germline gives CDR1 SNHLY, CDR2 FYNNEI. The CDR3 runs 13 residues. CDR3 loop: CASSEWDRGPAFF. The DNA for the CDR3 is TGTGCCAGCAGTGAATGGGACAGGGGGCCAGCTTTCTTT.

CDR3 sequence: CASSLQGMNTEAFF. CDR3 coding DNA: TGTGCCAGCAGCTTACAGGGGATGAACACTGAAGCTTTCTTT. The rearrangement joins TRBV11-3 to TRBJ1-1; D may be TRBD1 (6 bases). Germline V gene sequence: CDR1 SGHNT, CDR2 YENEEA. There are 14 residues in the CDR3. The V end was cut by 2 bases, the J end by 0 bases, with 7 bases between.

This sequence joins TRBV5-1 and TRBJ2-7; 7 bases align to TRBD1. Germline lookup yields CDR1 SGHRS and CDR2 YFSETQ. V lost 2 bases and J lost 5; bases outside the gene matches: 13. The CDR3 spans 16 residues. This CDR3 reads CASSLPTGLYEHEQYF. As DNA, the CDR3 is TGCGCCAGCAGCTTACCGACAGGGCTGTACGAACACGAGCAGTACTTC.

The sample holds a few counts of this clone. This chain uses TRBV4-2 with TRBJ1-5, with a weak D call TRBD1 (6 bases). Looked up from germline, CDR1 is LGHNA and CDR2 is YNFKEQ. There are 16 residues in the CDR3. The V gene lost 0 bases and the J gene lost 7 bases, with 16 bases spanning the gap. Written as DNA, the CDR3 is TGTGCCAGCAGCCAAGACCTCAGGGGTCAGGGGCAGCCCCAGCATTTT. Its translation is CASSQDLRGQGQPQHF.

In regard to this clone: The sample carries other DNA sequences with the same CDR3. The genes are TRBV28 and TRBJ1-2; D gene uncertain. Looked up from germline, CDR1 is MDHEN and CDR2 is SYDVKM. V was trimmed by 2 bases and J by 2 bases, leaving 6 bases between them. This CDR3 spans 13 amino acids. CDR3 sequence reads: CASSLGPNYGYTF. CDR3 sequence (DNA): TGTGCCAGCAGTTTAGGTCCCAACTATGGCTACACCTTC.

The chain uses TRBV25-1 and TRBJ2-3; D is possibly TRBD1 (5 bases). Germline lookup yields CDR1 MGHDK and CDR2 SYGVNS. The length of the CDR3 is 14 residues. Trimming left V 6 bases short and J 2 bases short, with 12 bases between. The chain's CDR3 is CASRVRQYTDTQYF. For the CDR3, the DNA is TGTGCCAGCAGGGTTCGACAGTACACAGATACGCAGTATTTT.

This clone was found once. The CDR3 loop is CASSLASGGVNTEAFF. The CDR3, as DNA: TGCGCCAGCAGCTTGGCCTCGGGAGGAGTGAACACTGAAGCTTTCTTT. This rearrangement joins TRBV5-1 to TRBJ1-1, with no clear D. Trimming pared 0 bases from V and 0 bases from J, leaving 12 bases between. The CDR3 spans 16 residues. In germline, CDR1 is SGHRS, CDR2 YFSETQ. Based on the CDR3 plus reference TRBV5-1 and TRBJ1-1, the full variable domain is KAGVTQTPRYLIKTRGQQVTLSCSPISGHRSVSWYQQTPGQGLQFLFEYFSETQRNKGNFPGRFSGRQFSNSRSEMNVSTLELGDSALYLCASSLASGGVNTEAFFGQGTRLTVV.